The rows below give T cell receptor beta chains drawn from one sample of a study of blood T cell repertoires in COVID-19. The table came from immunoSEQ multiplex PCR; TCRdb's copy has only in-frame clones and leaves some out. Altogether roughly 150,000 clones are present, roughly 84% being singletons, with the ten largest covering around 8.6%. Sequencing input: peripheral blood. The receptors derive from a human donor in a cohort sampled during active COVID-19. CDR3s include the opening cysteine and the closing phenylalanine or tryptophan. A D gene is named only where the DNA matches it firmly.

>TRBV19|16|TRBJ2-7|.
CASSIGPPSGHSEQYF
TGTGCCAGTAGTATAGGTCCACCTTCAGGTCACAGCGAGCAGTACTTC
>TRBV5-1|16|TRBJ1-1|TRBD1
CASSKRTGGLNTEAFF
TGCGCCAGCAGCAAACGGACAGGGGGCTTGAACACTGAAGCTTTCTTT
>TRBV5-1|15|TRBJ2-2|.
CASSPDSLNTGELFF
TGCGCCAGCAGTCCCGACAGTTTGAACACCGGGGAGCTGTTTTTT
>TRBV27|20|TRBJ1-4|TRBD1
CASSLIIRGQGGGNVEKLFF
TGTGCCAGCAGTTTGATAATCCGGGGACAGGGAGGGGGCAATGTTGAAAAACTGTTTTTT
>TRBV5-1|15|TRBJ2-1|TRBD2
CASSWTSGGYNEQFF
TGCGCCAGCAGCTGGACTAGCGGGGGGTACAATGAGCAGTTCTTC
>TRBV19|15|TRBJ2-1|.
CASSIQTNSYNEQFF
TGTGCCAGTAGTATCCAGACTAACTCCTACAATGAGCAGTTCTTC
>TRBV10-3|16|TRBJ2-3|TRBD1
CAISVRGTGGQDTQYF
TGTGCCATCAGTGTCCGCGGGACAGGGGGCCAAGATACGCAGTATTTT
>TRBV5-4|16|TRBJ2-1|TRBD2
CASSSLTSGGADEQFF
TGTGCCAGCAGCTCCTTAACTAGCGGGGGGGCCGATGAGCAGTTCTTC
>TRBV18|13|TRBJ2-2|.
CATSEGIAGELFF
TGTGCCACCTCGGAGGGGATAGCCGGGGAGCTGTTTTTT
>TRBV11-2|14|TRBJ2-3|.
CASSLQLSTDTQYF
TGTGCCAGCAGCTTACAACTGAGCACAGATACGCAGTATTTT
>TRBV6-5|13|TRBJ1-2|.
CASSSDGLRGYTF
TGTGCCAGCAGTTCCGACGGACTACGTGGCTACACCTTC